The clone carrying this TCR beta chain has a handful of counts. Its antigen is unidentified. These data originate in a study of T-cell reconstitution after alpha-beta-depleted transplantation in children. Regarding the study as a whole: Several hundred expanded graft clones reportedly gave rise to the alpha-beta T cells present about two months after transplant. Where some patients showed high TCRbeta diversity at day 60, it came from recipient T cells and thymic progenitors that had survived. Counts and diversity of T cells one year after transplant came mostly from newly produced T cells.

CDR1 and CDR2 from the germline V gene are SGHRS and YFSETQ. Trimming stripped 6 bases from V and 2 bases from J, with 11 bases between. This CDR3 region has 14 residues. Unique molecular identifiers were incorporated during preparation of the TCRbeta library. TCRdb passed the PCR reads through MiXCR, listing each CDR3 protein once. This table holds about 830,000 distinct CDR3 sequences, roughly 15% found once. The chain is built from TRBV5-1 and TRBJ2-2; D may be TRBD1 or TRBD2 (5 bases each). This sample comprised PBMCs, mostly from graft donor cells, obtained 360 days after TCRalphabeta/CD19-depleted stem cell transplant. This sequence was found in a male patient younger than 18 who had a stem cell transplant for acute lymphoblastic leukemia, so the T cells may come from the graft donor. In DNA form, the CDR3 reads TGCGCCAGCAAGGGACGGCCCAACACCGGGGAGCTGTTTTTT. Translated, it gives CASKGRPNTGELFF.